The TCR beta chain under discussion was sequenced for a study of cytomegalovirus exposure and HLA in healthy donors. It was with 60 Vbeta and 13 Jbeta primers that the PCR ran. Repertoires were generated with immunoSEQ multiplex PCR, while TCRdb's copy carries only in-frame clones and drops some. The data contain approximately 76,000 clones, about 69% of them singletons. The receptor was derived from a woman between 40 and 55 years old in good health and CMV-seropositive. Sequencing used PBMCs.

CDR3 region: CASSLDRALVNGYTF. The CDR3 DNA follows: TGCGCCAGCAGCTTGGACAGGGCTCTTGTAAATGGCTACACCTTC. V is TRBV5-1 and J is TRBJ1-2; tentatively, D is TRBD1 (6 bases). The germline V gene encodes CDR1 SGHRS and CDR2 YFSETQ. Trimming shortened V by 0 bases and J by 6 bases, and 15 bases separated the two germline ends. The CDR3 is made up of 15 amino acids.